This paragraph covers one T cell receptor beta chain sequence. The CDR3 consists of 15 residues. With 0 bases removed from V and 7 bases from J, the gap between germline ends came to 14 bases. CDR1 and CDR2 from the germline V gene are SGDLS and YYNGEE. This sample was taken from a study of blood T cell repertoires in COVID-19. For the study at large: Whether acute or convalescent, the COVID-19 samples came from the United States, Italy and Spain. T cells, B-cell-depleted T cells, or PBMCs provided the cDNA or gDNA that served as material.

Per the original data handling: Estimation of nucleated cell counts was performed using reference gene primer amplification. The assay was immunoSEQ multiplex PCR, and TCRdb's table has in-frame clones only and misses some. The V and J calls and clone size were taken over from that table, and D and trimming were inferred from the DNA. The sample lists 59,000 or so clones, roughly 80% occurring once. The TCR was taken from a woman between 50 and 59 years old with active or convalescent COVID-19. The rearrangement links TRBV9 to TRBJ2-1, with a possible D match to TRBD2 (6 bases). Sequencing was carried out using peripheral blood. CDR3 coding DNA: TGTGCCAGCAGCGTAGTAGGGGACTGGGGGAATGAGCAGTTCTTC. It yields the protein CASSVVGDWGNEQFF.